The clone carrying this T cell receptor (beta chain) was recorded at least ten times. Someone pulled total RNA out of unfractionated whole blood. This specimen belongs to a study of human T cells and chemical hapten exposure. Germline CDR1 is LGHNA and CDR2 is YSLEER. The CDR3 runs to 20 residues. V lost 0 bases and J lost 0, with 18 bases in between. One entry per CDR3 protein, called by TCRdb with MiXCR from the 5' RACE reads. The sample lists approximately 81,000 distinct CDR3 sequences; 7% to 8% were seen once. The genes are TRBV4-3 and TRBJ2-6, with TRBD1 as a possible D gene (6 bases). The TCR comes from a male donor in good health. For the CDR3, the DNA is TGCGCCAGCAGCCAAGAGGGACATCACATAGACCTCTCTGGGGCCAACGTCCTGACTTTC. Translation gives CASSQEGHHIDLSGANVLTF.